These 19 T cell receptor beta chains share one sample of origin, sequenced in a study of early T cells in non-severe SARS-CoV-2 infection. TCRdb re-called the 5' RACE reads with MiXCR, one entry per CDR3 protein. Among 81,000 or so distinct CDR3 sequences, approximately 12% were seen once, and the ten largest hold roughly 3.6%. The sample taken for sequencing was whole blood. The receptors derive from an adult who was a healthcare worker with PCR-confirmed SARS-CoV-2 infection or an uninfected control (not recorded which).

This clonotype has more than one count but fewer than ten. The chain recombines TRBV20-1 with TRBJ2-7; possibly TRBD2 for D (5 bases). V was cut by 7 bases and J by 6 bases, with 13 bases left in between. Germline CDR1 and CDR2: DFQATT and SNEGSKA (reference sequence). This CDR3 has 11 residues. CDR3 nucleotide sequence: TGCAGTGTTCCAACGGGGTCCGAGCAGTACTTC. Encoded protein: CSVPTGSEQYF.

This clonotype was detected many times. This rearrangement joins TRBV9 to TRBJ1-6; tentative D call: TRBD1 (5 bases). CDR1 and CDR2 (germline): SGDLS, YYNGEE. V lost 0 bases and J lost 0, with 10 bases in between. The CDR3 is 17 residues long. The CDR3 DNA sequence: TGTGCCAGCAGCGTAGGGATGGGACGCTCCTATAATTCACCCCTCCACTTT. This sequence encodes CASSVGMGRSYNSPLHF.

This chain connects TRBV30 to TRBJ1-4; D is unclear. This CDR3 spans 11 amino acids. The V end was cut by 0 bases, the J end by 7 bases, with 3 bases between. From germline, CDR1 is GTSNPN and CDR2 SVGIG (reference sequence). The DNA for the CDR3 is TGTGCCTGGAGTGTTGGTGAAAAACTGTTTTTT. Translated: CAWSVGEKLFF.

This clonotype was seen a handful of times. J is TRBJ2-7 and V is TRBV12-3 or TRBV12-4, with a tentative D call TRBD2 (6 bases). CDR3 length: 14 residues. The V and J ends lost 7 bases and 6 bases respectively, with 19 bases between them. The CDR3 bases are TGTGCCAGCACCCCGGGACTCATAAATACCGAGCAGTACTTC. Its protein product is CASTPGLINTEQYF.

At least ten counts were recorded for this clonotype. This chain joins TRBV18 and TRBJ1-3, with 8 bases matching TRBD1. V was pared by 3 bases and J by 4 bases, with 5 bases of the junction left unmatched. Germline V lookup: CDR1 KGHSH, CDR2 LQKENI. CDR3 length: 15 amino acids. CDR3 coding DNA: TGTGCCAGCTCACCCAGGGGGCTATCAGGAAACACCATATATTTT. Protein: CASSPRGLSGNTIYF.

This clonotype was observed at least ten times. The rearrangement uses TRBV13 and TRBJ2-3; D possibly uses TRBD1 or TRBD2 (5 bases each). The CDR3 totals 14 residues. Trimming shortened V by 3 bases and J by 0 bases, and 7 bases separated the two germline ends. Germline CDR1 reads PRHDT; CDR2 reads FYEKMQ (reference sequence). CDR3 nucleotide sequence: TGTGCCAGCAGCTTTCGGGGCAGCACAGATACGCAGTATTTT. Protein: CASSFRGSTDTQYF. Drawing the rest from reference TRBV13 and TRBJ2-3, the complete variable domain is AAGVIQSPRHLIKEKRETATLKCYPIPRHDTVYWYQQGPGQDPQFLISFYEKMQSDKGSIPDRFSAQQFSDYHSELNMSSLELGDSALYFCASSFRGSTDTQYFGPGTRLTVL.

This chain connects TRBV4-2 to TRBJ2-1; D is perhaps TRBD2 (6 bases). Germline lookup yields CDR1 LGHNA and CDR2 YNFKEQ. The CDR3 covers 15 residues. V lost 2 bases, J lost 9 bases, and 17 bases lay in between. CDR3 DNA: TGTGCCAGCAGCCAACTACAGGAGGGCTCGGGTGAGCAGTTCTTC. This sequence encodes CASSQLQEGSGEQFF.

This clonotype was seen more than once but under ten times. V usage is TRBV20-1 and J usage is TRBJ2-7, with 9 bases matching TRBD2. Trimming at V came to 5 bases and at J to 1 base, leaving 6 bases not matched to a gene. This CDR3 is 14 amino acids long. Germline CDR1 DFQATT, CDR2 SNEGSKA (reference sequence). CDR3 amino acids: CSAFTSGPSYEQYF. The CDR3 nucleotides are TGCAGTGCTTTTACTAGCGGGCCTTCCTACGAGCAGTACTTC.

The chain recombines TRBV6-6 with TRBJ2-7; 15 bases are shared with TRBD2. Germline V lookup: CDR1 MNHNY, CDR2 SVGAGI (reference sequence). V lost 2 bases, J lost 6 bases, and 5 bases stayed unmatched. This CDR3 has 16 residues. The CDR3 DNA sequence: TGTGCCAGCAGTTACGGGACTAGCGGGGGGCCCGGCGAGCAGTACTTC. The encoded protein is CASSYGTSGGPGEQYF.

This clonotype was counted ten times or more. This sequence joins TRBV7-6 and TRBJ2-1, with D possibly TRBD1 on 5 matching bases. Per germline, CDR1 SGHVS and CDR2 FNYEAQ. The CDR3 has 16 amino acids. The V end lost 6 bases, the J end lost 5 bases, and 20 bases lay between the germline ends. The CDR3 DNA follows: TGTGCCAGCAGTCCAACAGGTTTTGTGGGGAACAATGAGCAGTTCTTC. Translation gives CASSPTGFVGNNEQFF.

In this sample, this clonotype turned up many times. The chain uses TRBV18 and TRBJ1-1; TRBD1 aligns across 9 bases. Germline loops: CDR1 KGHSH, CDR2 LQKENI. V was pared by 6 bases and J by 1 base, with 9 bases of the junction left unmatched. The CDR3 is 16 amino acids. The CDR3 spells CASSRGTGNANTEAFF. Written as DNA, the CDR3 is TGTGCCAGCTCCCGGGGGACAGGGAACGCGAACACTGAAGCTTTCTTT.

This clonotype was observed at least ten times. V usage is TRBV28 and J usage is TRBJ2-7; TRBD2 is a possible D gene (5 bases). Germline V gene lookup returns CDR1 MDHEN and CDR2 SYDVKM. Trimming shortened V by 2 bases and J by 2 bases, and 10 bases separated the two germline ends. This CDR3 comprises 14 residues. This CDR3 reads CASSLRRGPYEQYF. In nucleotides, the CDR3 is TGTGCCAGCAGTTTAAGAAGAGGGCCCTACGAGCAGTACTTC. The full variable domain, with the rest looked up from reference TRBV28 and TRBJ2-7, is DVKVTQSSRYLVKRTGEKVFLECVQDMDHENMFWYRQDPGLGLRLIYFSYDVKMKEKGDIPEGYSVSREKKERFSLILESASTNQTSMYLCASSLRRGPYEQYFGPGTRLTVT.

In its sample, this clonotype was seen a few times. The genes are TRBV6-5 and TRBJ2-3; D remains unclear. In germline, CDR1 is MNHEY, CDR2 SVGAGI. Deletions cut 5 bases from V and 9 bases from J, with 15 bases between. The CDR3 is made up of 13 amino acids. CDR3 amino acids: CASSADSSSTQYF. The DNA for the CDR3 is TGTGCCAGCAGTGCCGACTCGAGTAGCACGCAGTATTTT.

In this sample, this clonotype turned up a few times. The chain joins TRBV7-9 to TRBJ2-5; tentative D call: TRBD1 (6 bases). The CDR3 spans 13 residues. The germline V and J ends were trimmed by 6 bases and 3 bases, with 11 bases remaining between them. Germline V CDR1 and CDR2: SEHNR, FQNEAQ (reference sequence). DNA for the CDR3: TGTGCCAGCAGGTGGGGACACGAAGAGACCCAGTACTTC. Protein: CASRWGHEETQYF.

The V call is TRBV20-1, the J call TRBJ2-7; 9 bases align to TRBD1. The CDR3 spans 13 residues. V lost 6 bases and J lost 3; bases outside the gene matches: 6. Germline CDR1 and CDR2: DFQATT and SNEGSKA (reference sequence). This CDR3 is CSAPPGQGYEQYF. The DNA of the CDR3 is TGCAGTGCCCCCCCGGGACAGGGCTACGAGCAGTACTTC.

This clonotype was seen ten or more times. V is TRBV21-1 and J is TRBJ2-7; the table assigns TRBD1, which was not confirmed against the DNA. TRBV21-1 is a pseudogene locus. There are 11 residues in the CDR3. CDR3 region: CASPVTYEQYF. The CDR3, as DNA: TGTGCCAGCCCTGTAACCTACGAGCAGTACTTC.

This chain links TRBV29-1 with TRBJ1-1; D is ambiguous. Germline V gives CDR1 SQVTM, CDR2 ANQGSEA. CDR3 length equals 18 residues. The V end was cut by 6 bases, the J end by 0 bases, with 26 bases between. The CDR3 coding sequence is TGCAGCGTCGCCCCCGGTGGGGTGGCCTCCTTCATGAACACTGAAGCTTTCTTT. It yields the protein CSVAPGGVASFMNTEAFF. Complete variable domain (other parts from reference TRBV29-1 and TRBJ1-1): SAVISQKPSRDICQRGTSLTIQCQVDSQVTMMFWYRQQPGQSLTLIATANQGSEATYESGFVIDKFPISRPNLTFSTLTVSNMSPEDSSIYLCSVAPGGVASFMNTEAFFGQGTRLTVV.

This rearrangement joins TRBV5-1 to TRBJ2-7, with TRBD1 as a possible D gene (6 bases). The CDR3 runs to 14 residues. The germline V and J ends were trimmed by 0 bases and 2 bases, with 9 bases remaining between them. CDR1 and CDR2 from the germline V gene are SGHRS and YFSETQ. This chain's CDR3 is CASSLDRAPYEQYF. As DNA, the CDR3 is TGCGCCAGCAGCTTGGACAGGGCTCCCTACGAGCAGTACTTC.

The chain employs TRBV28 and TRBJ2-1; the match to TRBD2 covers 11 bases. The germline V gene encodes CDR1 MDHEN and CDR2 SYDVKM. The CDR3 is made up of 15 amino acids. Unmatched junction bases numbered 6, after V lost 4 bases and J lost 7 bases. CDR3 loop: CASSSPGLAVNEQFF. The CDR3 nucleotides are TGTGCCAGCAGTTCCCCGGGACTAGCGGTAAATGAGCAGTTCTTC. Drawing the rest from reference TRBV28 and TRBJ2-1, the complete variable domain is DVKVTQSSRYLVKRTGEKVFLECVQDMDHENMFWYRQDPGLGLRLIYFSYDVKMKEKGDIPEGYSVSREKKERFSLILESASTNQTSMYLCASSSPGLAVNEQFFGPGTRLTVL.